This T cell receptor beta chain was profiled in a study of a mutant IDH1 vaccine in newly diagnosed glioma. Deletions cut 3 bases from V and 3 bases from J, with 15 bases between. CDR1 is SGHRS, CDR2 YFSETQ, per germline. The CDR3 spans 16 residues. Method: immunoSEQ multiplex PCR; TCRdb's copy keeps in-frame clones and lacks some. Of some 16,000 clones listed, just under 80% are singletons. Time point reported: baseline, week 1 (first vaccination visit). Treatment given: pre-vaccination baseline after standard-of-care therapy. Astrocytomas found in donors were new, WHO grade 3 or 4, IDH1-mutant and ATRX-lost.

The TCR was taken from a man between 40 and 49 years old with glioma. The sample consisted of PBMCs, taken from a glioma patient treated with radiotherapy, temozolomide or both. The chain uses TRBV5-1 and TRBJ2-2; TRBD1 or TRBD2 may be the D gene (5 bases each). CDR3 region: CASSSPRDADTGELFF. The CDR3 bases are TGCGCCAGCAGCTCCCCCCGGGACGCAGACACCGGGGAGCTGTTTTTT.